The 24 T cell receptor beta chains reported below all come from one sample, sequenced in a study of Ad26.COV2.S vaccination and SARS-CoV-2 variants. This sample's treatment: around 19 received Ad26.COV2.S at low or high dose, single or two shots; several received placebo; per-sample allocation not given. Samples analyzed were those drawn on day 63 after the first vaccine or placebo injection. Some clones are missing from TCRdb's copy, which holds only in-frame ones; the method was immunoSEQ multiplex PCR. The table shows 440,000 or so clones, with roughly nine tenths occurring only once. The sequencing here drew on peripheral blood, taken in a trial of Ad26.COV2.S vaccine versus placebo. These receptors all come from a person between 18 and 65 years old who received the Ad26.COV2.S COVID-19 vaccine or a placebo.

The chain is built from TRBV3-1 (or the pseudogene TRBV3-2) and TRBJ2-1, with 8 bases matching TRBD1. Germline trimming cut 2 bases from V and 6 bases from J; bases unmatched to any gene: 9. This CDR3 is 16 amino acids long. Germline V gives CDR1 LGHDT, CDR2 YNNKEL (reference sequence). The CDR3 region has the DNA TGTGCCAGCAGCCAATATAGAGGGACAGGTGTCAATGAGCAGTTCTTC. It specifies CASSQYRGTGVNEQFF.

DNA of the CDR3: TGTGCCAGCAGCCAACGGACAGGGGTGGAGACCCAGTACTTC. Amino acid sequence: CASSQRTGVETQYF. The rearrangement links TRBV3-1 (or the pseudogene TRBV3-2) to TRBJ2-5; 9 bases map to TRBD1. Germline V gene sequence: CDR1 LGHDT, CDR2 YNNKEL (reference sequence). This CDR3 comprises 14 residues. Losses at the gene ends were 2 bases for V and 5 bases for J; bases not matched to a gene: 3.

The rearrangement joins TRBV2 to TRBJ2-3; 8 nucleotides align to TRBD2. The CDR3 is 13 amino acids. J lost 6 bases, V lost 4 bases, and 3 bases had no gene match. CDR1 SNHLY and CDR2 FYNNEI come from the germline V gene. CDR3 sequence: CASSGLAGDTQYF. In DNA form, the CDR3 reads TGTGCCAGCAGTGGCTTAGCGGGGGATACGCAGTATTTT.

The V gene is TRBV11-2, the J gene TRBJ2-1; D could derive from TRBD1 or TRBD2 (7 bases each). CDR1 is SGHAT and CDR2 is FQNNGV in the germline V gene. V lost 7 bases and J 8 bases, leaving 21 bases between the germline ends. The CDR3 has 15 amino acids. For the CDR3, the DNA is TGTGCCAGCATAAACTACCTGGGAGGGGGCGATGAGCAGTTCTTC. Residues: CASINYLGGGDEQFF.

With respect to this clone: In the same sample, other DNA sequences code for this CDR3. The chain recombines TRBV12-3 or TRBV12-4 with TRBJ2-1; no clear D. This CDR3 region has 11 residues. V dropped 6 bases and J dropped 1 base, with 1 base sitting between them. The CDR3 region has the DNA TGTGCCAGCAGATCCTACAATGAGCAGTTCTTC. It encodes CASRSYNEQFF.

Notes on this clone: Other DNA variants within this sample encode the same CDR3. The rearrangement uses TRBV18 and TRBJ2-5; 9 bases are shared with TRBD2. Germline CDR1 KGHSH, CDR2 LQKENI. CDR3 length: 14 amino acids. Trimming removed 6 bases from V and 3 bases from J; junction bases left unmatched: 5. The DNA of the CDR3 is TGTGCCAGCTCCCCGGGACTAGCAGAAGAGACCCAGTACTTC. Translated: CASSPGLAEETQYF.

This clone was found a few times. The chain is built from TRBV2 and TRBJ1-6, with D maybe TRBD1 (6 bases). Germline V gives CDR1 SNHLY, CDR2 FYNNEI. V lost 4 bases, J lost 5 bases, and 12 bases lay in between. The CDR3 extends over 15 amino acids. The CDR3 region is CASSVRAGDNSPLHF. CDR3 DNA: TGTGCCAGCAGTGTCAGGGCAGGGGATAATTCACCCCTCCACTTT.

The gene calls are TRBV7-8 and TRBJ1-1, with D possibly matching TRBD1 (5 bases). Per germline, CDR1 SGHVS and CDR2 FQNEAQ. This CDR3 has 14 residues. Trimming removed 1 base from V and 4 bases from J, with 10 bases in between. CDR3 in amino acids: CASSLGRGITEAFF. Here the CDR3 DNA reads TGTGCCAGCAGCTTAGGTCGGGGGATCACTGAAGCTTTCTTT.

The chain's CDR3 is CATSWGGWGYTF. The CDR3 nucleotides read TGTGCCACATCGTGGGGGGGATGGGGCTACACCTTC. The chain links TRBV28 to TRBJ1-2; D might be TRBD1 (5 bases). Trimming cost V 10 bases and J 8 bases, with 17 bases left between them. This CDR3 has 12 residues. Germline CDR1 reads MDHEN; CDR2 reads SYDVKM.

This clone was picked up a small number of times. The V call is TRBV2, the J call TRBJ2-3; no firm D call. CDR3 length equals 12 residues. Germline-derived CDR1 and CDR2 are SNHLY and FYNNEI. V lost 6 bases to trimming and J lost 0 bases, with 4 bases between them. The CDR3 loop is CASSTSTDTQYF. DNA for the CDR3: TGTGCCAGCAGCACTAGCACAGATACGCAGTATTTT.

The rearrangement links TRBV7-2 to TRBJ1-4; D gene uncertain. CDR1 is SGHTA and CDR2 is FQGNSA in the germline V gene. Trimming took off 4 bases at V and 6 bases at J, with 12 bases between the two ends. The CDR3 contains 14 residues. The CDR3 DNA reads TGTGCCAGCAGCTGGGCCTTCGCTGATGAAAAACTGTTTTTT. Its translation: CASSWAFADEKLFF.

The CDR3 here is CASSNHWTSGTTDTQYF. As DNA, the CDR3 is TGTGCCAGCAGCAACCACTGGACTAGCGGGACAACAGATACGCAGTATTTT. The rearrangement links TRBV11-3 to TRBJ2-3; 12 positions match TRBD2. CDR1 and CDR2 from the germline V gene are SGHNT and YENEEA. The junction had 9 bases not matched to a gene; V was cut back by 5 bases and J by 3 bases. The CDR3 sequence is 17 residues long.

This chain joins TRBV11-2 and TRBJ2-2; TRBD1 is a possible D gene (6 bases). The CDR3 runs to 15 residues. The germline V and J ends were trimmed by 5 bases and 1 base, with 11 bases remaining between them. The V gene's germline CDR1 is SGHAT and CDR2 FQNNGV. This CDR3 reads CASSTPGQNTGELFF. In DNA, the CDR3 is TGTGCCAGCAGCACACCGGGACAGAACACCGGGGAGCTGTTTTTT.

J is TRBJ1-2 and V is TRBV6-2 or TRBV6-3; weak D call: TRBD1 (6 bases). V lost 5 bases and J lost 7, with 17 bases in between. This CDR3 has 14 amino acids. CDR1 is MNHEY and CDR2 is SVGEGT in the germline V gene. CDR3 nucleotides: TGTGCCAGCAGTCCAATACAGGGTTTGGGTGGCTACACCTTC. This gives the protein CASSPIQGLGGYTF.

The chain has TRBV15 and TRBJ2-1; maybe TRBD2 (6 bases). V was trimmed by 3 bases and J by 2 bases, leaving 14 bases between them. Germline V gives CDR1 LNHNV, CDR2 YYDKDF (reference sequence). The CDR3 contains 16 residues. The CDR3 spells CATSRASGSTYNEQFF. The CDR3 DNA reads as TGTGCCACCAGCAGGGCGAGCGGGTCCACCTACAATGAGCAGTTCTTC.

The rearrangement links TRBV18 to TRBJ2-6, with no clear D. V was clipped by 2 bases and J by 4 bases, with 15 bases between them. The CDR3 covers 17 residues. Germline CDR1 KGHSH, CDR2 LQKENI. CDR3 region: CASSPMSGSTGANVLTF. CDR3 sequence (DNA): TGTGCCAGCTCACCAATGAGTGGCTCTACCGGGGCCAACGTCCTGACTTTC.

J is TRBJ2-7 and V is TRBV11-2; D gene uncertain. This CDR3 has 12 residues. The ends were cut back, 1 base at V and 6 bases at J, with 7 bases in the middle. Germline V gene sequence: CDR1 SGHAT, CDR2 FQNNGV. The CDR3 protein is CASSLGGTEQYF. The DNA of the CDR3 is TGTGCCAGCAGCTTAGGCGGCACCGAGCAGTACTTC.

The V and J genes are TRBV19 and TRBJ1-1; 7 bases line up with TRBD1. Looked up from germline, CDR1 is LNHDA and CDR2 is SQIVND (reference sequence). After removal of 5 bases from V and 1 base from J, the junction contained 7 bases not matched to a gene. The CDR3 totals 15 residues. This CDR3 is CASSADRPRNTEAFF. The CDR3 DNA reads TGTGCCAGTAGTGCGGACAGGCCGAGGAACACTGAAGCTTTCTTT. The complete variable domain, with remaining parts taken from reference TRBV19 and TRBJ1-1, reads DGGITQSPKYLFRKEGQNVTLSCEQNLNHDAMYWYRQDPGQGLRLIYYSQIVNDFQKGDIAEGYSVSREKKESFPLTVTSAQKNPTAFYLCASSADRPRNTEAFFGQGTRLTVV.

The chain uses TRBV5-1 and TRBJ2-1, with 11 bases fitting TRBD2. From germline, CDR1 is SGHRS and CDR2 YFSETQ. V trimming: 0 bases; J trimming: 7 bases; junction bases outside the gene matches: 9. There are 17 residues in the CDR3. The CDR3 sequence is CASSLAGASGRRNEQFF. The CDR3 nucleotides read TGCGCCAGCAGCTTGGCCGGGGCTAGCGGGAGGAGGAATGAGCAGTTCTTC. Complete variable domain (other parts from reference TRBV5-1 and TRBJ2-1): KAGVTQTPRYLIKTRGQQVTLSCSPISGHRSVSWYQQTPGQGLQFLFEYFSETQRNKGNFPGRFSGRQFSNSRSEMNVSTLELGDSALYLCASSLAGASGRRNEQFFGPGTRLTVL.

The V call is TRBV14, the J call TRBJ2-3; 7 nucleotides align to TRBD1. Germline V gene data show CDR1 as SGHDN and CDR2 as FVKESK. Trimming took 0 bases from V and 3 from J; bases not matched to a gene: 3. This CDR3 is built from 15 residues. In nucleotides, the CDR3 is TGTGCCAGCAGCCAAGACTACAGGGGTACAGATACGCAGTATTTT. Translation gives CASSQDYRGTDTQYF.

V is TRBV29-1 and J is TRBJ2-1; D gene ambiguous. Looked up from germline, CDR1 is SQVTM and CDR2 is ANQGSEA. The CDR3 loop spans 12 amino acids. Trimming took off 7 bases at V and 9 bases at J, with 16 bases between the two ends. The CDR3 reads CSALVSFPEQFF. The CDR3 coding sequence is TGCAGCGCCCTTGTAAGTTTTCCTGAGCAGTTCTTC.

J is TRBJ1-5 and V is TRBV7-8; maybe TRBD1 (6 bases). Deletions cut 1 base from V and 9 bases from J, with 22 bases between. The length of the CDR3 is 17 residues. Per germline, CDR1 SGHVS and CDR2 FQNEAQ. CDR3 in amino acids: CASSLGGQDSRIWPQHF. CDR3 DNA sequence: TGTGCCAGCAGCTTAGGAGGTCAGGACAGTCGAATATGGCCCCAGCATTTT.

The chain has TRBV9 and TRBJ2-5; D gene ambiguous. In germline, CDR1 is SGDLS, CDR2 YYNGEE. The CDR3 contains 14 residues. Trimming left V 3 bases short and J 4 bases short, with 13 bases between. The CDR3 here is CASSAEPARETQYF. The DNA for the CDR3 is TGTGCCAGCAGCGCCGAGCCGGCGAGAGAGACCCAGTACTTC.

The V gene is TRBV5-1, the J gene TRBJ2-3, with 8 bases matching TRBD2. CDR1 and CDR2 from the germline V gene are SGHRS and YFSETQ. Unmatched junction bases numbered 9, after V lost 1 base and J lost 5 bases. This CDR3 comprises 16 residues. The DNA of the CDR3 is TGCGCCAGCAGCTTGTTGGTAGCGGGATTCGGAGATACGCAGTATTTT. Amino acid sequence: CASSLLVAGFGDTQYF.